The sequence of this T cell receptor (beta chain) was determined in a study of cytomegalovirus exposure and HLA in healthy donors. The length of the CDR3 is 13 residues. With 3 bases removed from V and 9 bases from J, the gap between germline ends came to 10 bases. Per the germline V gene, CDR1 is SGHDT and CDR2 is YYEEEE. With 60 Vbeta and 13 Jbeta primers, the PCR was carried out. Sequencing was performed with immunoSEQ multiplex PCR; in TCRdb, only in-frame clones are kept and a portion is missing. The sample includes more than 150,000 clones, over 60% seen only once; the top ten take around 1.5%.

The V call is TRBV5-6, the J call TRBJ1-6; no definite D call. The receptor was derived from a man aged 18 to 29 in good health and CMV-seronegative. Sequencing was done on a sample of PBMCs. This CDR3 is CASSYPGRSPLHF. DNA for the CDR3: TGTGCCAGCAGCTATCCGGGTCGTTCACCCCTCCACTTT.